Listed below are T cell receptor beta chains from one sample, sequenced in a study of CD8 T cells in ankylosing spondylitis. TCRdb analysed the 5' RACE reads with MiXCR anew, one entry per CDR3 protein. The sample includes 750,000 to 850,000 distinct CDR3 sequences, about 10% of them seen just once. The material sequenced was blood, either unsorted or a sorted T cell fraction (not recorded which). The origin of the receptors is a male donor with ankylosing spondylitis. Both conserved end residues are part of each CDR3. Fields, in order: clone size, V gene, J gene, CDR3 protein. Only some rows state a clone size, as once, few, many or a class for expanded clones.

abundance: many
v_gene: TRBV12-3/TRBV12-4
j_gene: TRBJ1-6
CDR3aa: CASSLEAGYNSPLHF

abundance: many
v_gene: TRBV7-3
j_gene: TRBJ2-1
CDR3aa: CASSSQFLPLPLYNEQFF

abundance: few
v_gene: TRBV3-1
j_gene: TRBJ2-7
CDR3aa: CASSQGPAYYEQYF

abundance: NA
v_gene: TRBV7-9
j_gene: TRBJ2-7
CDR3aa: CASSLSSGIEYF

abundance: NA
v_gene: TRBV7-2
j_gene: TRBJ1-1
CDR3aa: CASSSGTGENTEAFF

abundance: few
v_gene: TRBV7-9
j_gene: TRBJ2-2
CDR3aa: CASSFSNRELFF

abundance: NA
v_gene: TRBV20-1
j_gene: TRBJ2-5
CDR3aa: CSARNPGGRETQYF

abundance: NA
v_gene: TRBV5-1
j_gene: TRBJ2-7
CDR3aa: CASSGTGRVKDEQYF

abundance: NA
v_gene: TRBV4-3
j_gene: TRBJ2-3
CDR3aa: CASSQEQWDTQYF

abundance: few
v_gene: TRBV9
j_gene: TRBJ2-2
CDR3aa: CASSALVNTGELFF